Presented here are 5 T cell receptor beta chains from one specimen sequenced in a study of T cells in Graves' hyperthyroidism and ophthalmopathy. RNA transcripts provided the source from which TCR beta CDR3 regions were amplified. The HTBI primer set served for first-round RT-PCR of the TCR CDR3. TCRdb fed the multiplex PCR reads into MiXCR, producing one record per CDR3 protein. The sample shows 250,000 to 300,000 distinct CDR3 sequences, nearly 15% of them seen only once. Sequenced sample: blood. These receptors were collected from a woman in her 50s with Graves' hyperthyroidism that later progressed to Graves' ophthalmopathy.

This clonotype was observed a handful of times. V usage is TRBV7-3 and J usage is TRBJ2-6; D remains ambiguous. Trimming removed 5 bases from V and 2 bases from J, with 13 bases in between. In germline, CDR1 is SGHTA, CDR2 FQGTGA. The length of the CDR3 is 16 residues. The chain's CDR3 is CASSIMAGAGANVLTF. In nucleotides, the CDR3 is TGTGCCAGCAGCATAATGGCCGGAGCTGGGGCCAACGTCCTGACTTTC.

The chain is built from TRBV9 and TRBJ1-3, with D maybe TRBD1 (5 bases). V dropped 6 bases and J dropped 2 bases, with 9 bases sitting between them. The CDR3 has 13 amino acids. From germline, CDR1 is SGDLS and CDR2 YYNGEE. DNA for the CDR3: TGTGCCAGCAAAGGGGCTACTGGAAACACCATATATTTT. This encodes CASKGATGNTIYF.

This clonotype appeared many times. The chain combines TRBV6-2 or TRBV6-3 with TRBJ2-5; 12 nucleotides agree with TRBD1. This CDR3 has 16 amino acids. V shed 5 bases, J shed 5 bases, and the junction held 9 bases outside the gene matches. CDR1 is MNHEY and CDR2 is SVGEGT in the germline V gene. CDR3 protein: CASSSPGQGAVETQYF. Written as DNA, the CDR3 is TGTGCCAGCAGTAGCCCGGGACAGGGGGCTGTGGAGACCCAGTACTTC.

This clonotype was seen at least ten times. The J gene is TRBJ2-1, the V gene TRBV7-9; the D gene is possibly TRBD1 (6 bases). Germline lookup yields CDR1 SEHNR and CDR2 FQNEAQ (reference sequence). V lost 11 bases, J lost 4 bases, and 15 bases lay in between. CDR3 length: 13 residues. The CDR3 reads CAVRGGKYNEQFF. The CDR3 DNA sequence: TGTGCCGTAAGAGGGGGAAAATACAATGAGCAGTTCTTC.

This clonotype was counted many times. V is TRBV20-1 and J is TRBJ2-5; 13 bases are shared with TRBD2. The CDR3 consists of 14 residues. The junction had 7 bases not matched to a gene; V was cut back by 5 bases and J by 7 bases. The V gene's germline CDR1 is DFQATT and CDR2 SNEGSKA (reference sequence). The CDR3 loop reads CSAWTSGSDGTQYF. The CDR3 nucleotides read TGCAGTGCTTGGACTAGCGGGAGCGATGGGACCCAGTACTTC.